Below are 2 T cell receptor beta chains sequenced from a single sample in a study of beta chain features in type 1 diabetes (dated by TCRdb to 2016 to 2018). What the work shows at the level of the full study, not this receptor alone: In all four CD4+ subsets, TCRB CDR3 length was moderately but significantly shorter in type 1 diabetes patients.

Their antigens are not known. Library generation was performed with the immunoSEQ multiplex PCR assay. The entire isolated RNA was reverse transcribed using the High Capacity cDNA Reverse Transcription Kit, and thus expressed TCRB transcripts were sequenced. Here the immuneACCESS table is served through TCRdb, limited to in-frame sequences with V and J called. Missing clones are a known gap in these copies; in checked studies unresolved V genes cover under half, and the rest lacks a known reason. This sample gives 640,000 or so clones in total; over 12% of them show up just once. Of the sample, 0.035% to 0.045% is held by the ten largest clones. Material for sequencing was naive CD4+ T cells from blood. The intended sense of this specimen's cell subset or site label: true naive CD4+ T cells. These receptors were collected from a man between 18 and 29 years old with type 1 diabetes.

The gene calls are TRBV15 and TRBJ2-7, with TRBD1 matching over 7 bases. This CDR3 comprises 13 residues. CDR1 and CDR2 (germline): LNHNV, YYDKDF (reference sequence). Trimming cost V 8 bases and J 5 bases; bases outside gene matches: 9. CDR3: CATSDRSSHEQYF. CDR3 sequence (DNA): TGTGCCACCTCGGACAGGTCGTCCCACGAGCAGTACTTC.

The chain uses TRBV29-1 and TRBJ2-5; either TRBD1 or TRBD2 may supply D (7 bases each). The CDR3 consists of 13 residues. CDR1 SQVTM and CDR2 ANQGSEA come from the germline V gene. The ends were cut back, 7 bases at V and 1 base at J, with 13 bases in the middle. CDR3 nucleotide sequence: TGCAGCGGCAGCGGGACAGCCCAAGAGACCCAGTACTTC. It encodes CSGSGTAQETQYF.